This T cell receptor beta chain was retrieved from a study of blood T cell repertoires in COVID-19. The germline V and J ends were trimmed by 6 bases and 8 bases, with 11 bases remaining between them. The germline CDR1 and CDR2 sequences are KGHSH and LQKENI. The CDR3 spans 12 residues. Profiling relied on immunoSEQ multiplex PCR, and the TCRdb table lists in-frame clones only, not all of them. The sample consists of 87,000 or so clones, more than 70% of them appearing once. The receptor was derived from a human donor with acute or convalescent COVID-19. The donor label of this sample is uncertain. The specimen sequenced was peripheral blood. The rearrangement uses TRBV18 and TRBJ1-3; D gene unclear. The DNA of the CDR3 is TGTGCCAGCTCCGACCTAGTGGACACCATATATTTT. It is translated as CASSDLVDTIYF.